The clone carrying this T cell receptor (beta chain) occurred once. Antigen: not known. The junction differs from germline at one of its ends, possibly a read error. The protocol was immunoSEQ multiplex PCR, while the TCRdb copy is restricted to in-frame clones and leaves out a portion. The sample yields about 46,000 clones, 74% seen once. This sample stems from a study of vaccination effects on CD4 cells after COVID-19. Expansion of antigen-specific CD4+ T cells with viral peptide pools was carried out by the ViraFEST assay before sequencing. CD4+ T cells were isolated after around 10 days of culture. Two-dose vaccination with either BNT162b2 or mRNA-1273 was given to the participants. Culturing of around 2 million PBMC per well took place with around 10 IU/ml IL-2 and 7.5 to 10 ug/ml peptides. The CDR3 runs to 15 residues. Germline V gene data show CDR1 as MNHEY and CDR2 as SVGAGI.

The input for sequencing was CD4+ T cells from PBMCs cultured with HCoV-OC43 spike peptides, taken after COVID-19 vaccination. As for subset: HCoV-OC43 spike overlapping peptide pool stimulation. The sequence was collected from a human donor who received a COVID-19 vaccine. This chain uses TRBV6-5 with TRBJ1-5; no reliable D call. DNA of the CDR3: TGTGTCAGCTCCAGGTCCATCGATACCAATCAGCCCCAGCATTTT. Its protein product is CVSSRSIDTNQPQHF.